The 30 T cell receptor beta chains presented below share a single source sample, sequenced in a study of response to subunit inactivated influenza vaccine. A single record per CDR3 protein comes from TCRdb applying MiXCR to the RT-PCR reads. This table holds hundreds of thousands of distinct CDR3 sequences, under 20% found once. Sequences were derived from PBMCs from blood, sampled approximately 5 days after vaccination. The receptors come from a man aged 50 or older who received an inactivated influenza vaccine.

This clonotype has just a few counts. The gene calls are TRBV29-1 and TRBJ1-2; D is perhaps TRBD1 (5 bases). V was shortened by 4 bases and J by 2 bases, with 17 bases between the two germline ends. The CDR3 loop spans 15 amino acids. CDR1 and CDR2 from the germline V gene are SQVTM and ANQGSEA. CDR3 DNA: TGCAGCGTTGTTCAGGGTTGGGAGGGCAACTATGGCTACACCTTC. This codes for CSVVQGWEGNYGYTF. Combining the CDR3 with reference TRBV29-1 and TRBJ1-2 gives the whole variable domain SAVISQKPSRDICQRGTSLTIQCQVDSQVTMMFWYRQQPGQSLTLIATANQGSEATYESGFVIDKFPISRPNLTFSTLTVSNMSPEDSSIYLCSVVQGWEGNYGYTFGSGTRLTVV.

The table lists this clonotype with a few counts. The chain joins TRBV5-1 to TRBJ2-2, with 7 positions matching TRBD1. This CDR3 is built from 15 residues. Losses at the gene ends were 0 bases for V and 5 bases for J; bases not matched to a gene: 4. Germline assignment: CDR1 SGHRS and CDR2 YFSETQ. CDR3 amino acids: CASSLETGFTGELFF. The CDR3 region has the DNA TGCGCCAGCAGCTTGGAGACAGGGTTTACCGGGGAGCTGTTTTTT.

This clonotype was seen at least ten times. V is TRBV7-2 and J is TRBJ2-5; D uncertain. CDR1 and CDR2 from the germline V gene are SGHTA and FQGNSA. Between the trimmed V and J ends, which lost 7 bases and 1 base, there was a span of 16 bases. The CDR3 contains 15 residues. CDR3 coding DNA: TGTGCCAGCAAACGGTTCAACCAGTTCCAAGAGACCCAGTACTTC. Protein sequence: CASKRFNQFQETQYF.

The rearrangement links TRBV3-1 to TRBJ1-2, with TRBD1 as a possible D gene (5 bases). Between the trimmed V and J ends, which lost 5 bases and 5 bases, there was a span of 15 bases. The CDR3 covers 14 residues. The germline CDR1 and CDR2 sequences are LGHDT and YNNKEL (reference sequence). The CDR3 loop reads CASSLGRITYGYTF. CDR3 nucleotide sequence: TGTGCCAGCAGCTTGGGACGGATAACTTATGGCTACACCTTC.

Ten or more counts support this clonotype. The chain carries TRBV12-3 or TRBV12-4 and TRBJ2-1; 7 bases agree with TRBD2. V gave up 6 bases and J gave up 0 bases; unmatched junction bases: 5. The CDR3 covers 15 residues. CDR3 coding DNA: TGTGCCAGCAGCCGAGCGGGGAGCTCCTACAATGAGCAGTTCTTC. Amino acids: CASSRAGSSYNEQFF.

This clonotype was detected a few times. The V gene is TRBV5-1, the J gene TRBJ2-5, with 7 nucleotides matching TRBD1. This CDR3 comprises 16 residues. V was pared by 4 bases and J by 4 bases, with 13 bases of the junction left unmatched. CDR1 is SGHRS, CDR2 YFSETQ, per germline. CDR3 region: CASSVTAGGSLETQYF. The CDR3 DNA reads as TGCGCCAGCAGCGTGACGGCAGGGGGTAGTTTAGAGACCCAGTACTTC.

The rearrangement uses TRBV12-3 or TRBV12-4 and TRBJ1-1, with D unresolved. V lost 0 bases to trimming and J lost 0 bases, with 14 bases between them. The CDR3 consists of 17 residues. Here the CDR3 DNA reads TGTGCCAGCAGTTTAGCACTCGGCGCGAATATGAACACTGAAGCTTTCTTT. This sequence encodes CASSLALGANMNTEAFF.

The rearrangement links TRBV4-3 to TRBJ2-1, with 13 nucleotides matching TRBD2. CDR1 and CDR2 (germline): LGHNA, YSLEER. V lost 3 bases and J lost 4; bases outside the gene matches: 9. CDR3 length: 18 residues. CDR3 amino acids: CASSQILGLAGDYNEQFF. The CDR3 coding sequence is TGCGCCAGCAGCCAGATCCTAGGACTAGCGGGAGATTACAATGAGCAGTTCTTC.

The table lists this clonotype with a few counts. The V call is TRBV7-2, the J call TRBJ2-1; 12 bases map to TRBD2. This CDR3 region has 13 residues. V lost 4 bases to trimming and J lost 12 bases; unmatched junction nucleotides: 4. Germline CDR1 SGHTA, CDR2 FQGNSA. CDR3 residues: CASSYGLAGRQFF. The CDR3 DNA follows: TGTGCCAGCAGCTACGGACTAGCGGGAAGGCAGTTCTTC.

This clonotype was seen once. The chain joins TRBV7-9 to TRBJ2-2; D gene ambiguous. V lost 6 bases and J lost 4, with 15 bases in between. Germline CDR1 is SEHNR and CDR2 is FQNEAQ (reference sequence). The CDR3 totals 15 residues. The CDR3 DNA reads as TGTGCCAGCAGATCGCATCTAAGCCTCACCGGGGAGCTGTTTTTT. Residues: CASRSHLSLTGELFF.

There are many counts of this clonotype. The CDR3 DNA reads as TGTGCCATCAATACGGACGGCAATCAGCCCCAGCATTTT. This gives the protein CAINTDGNQPQHF. The chain joins TRBV10-3 to TRBJ1-5; D is uncertain. This CDR3 spans 13 amino acids. V lost 7 bases and J lost 2, with 9 bases in between. Germline-derived CDR1 and CDR2 are ENHRY and SYGVKD.

The genes are TRBV10-1 and TRBJ2-2; possibly TRBD1 for D (5 bases). The CDR3 length is 15 residues. V was trimmed by 3 bases and J by 1 base, leaving 9 bases between them. Germline V gene sequence: CDR1 WNHNN, CDR2 SYGVQD (reference sequence). The DNA for the CDR3 is TGCGCCAGCAGTGAAGGGGTTTGGAACACCGGGGAGCTGTTTTTT. This gives the protein CASSEGVWNTGELFF.

There are a few counts of this clonotype. The chain combines TRBV12-3 or TRBV12-4 with TRBJ1-1; 8 nucleotides line up with TRBD1. The CDR3 contains 15 residues. Trimming took 1 base from V and 10 from J; bases not matched to a gene: 11. CDR3 nucleotide sequence: TGTGCCAGCAGTTTAGGGGGGGGCAGGGGGCTTGTAGCTTTCTTT. Residues: CASSLGGGRGLVAFF.

The J gene is TRBJ2-1, the V gene TRBV10-3; TRBD1 aligns across 7 bases. The germline gives CDR1 ENHRY, CDR2 SYGVKD. The CDR3 has 14 amino acids. The V gene end was trimmed by 4 bases and the J gene end by 2 bases; junction bases not matched to a gene: 2. CDR3 DNA sequence: TGTGCCATCAGTGGACAGGGAGCCTACAATGAGCAGTTCTTC. Its translation is CAISGQGAYNEQFF.

In its sample, this clonotype was seen a few times. The rearrangement joins TRBV6-2 or TRBV6-3 to TRBJ2-3; D possibly corresponds to TRBD2 (6 bases). The CDR3 is made up of 20 amino acids. Germline V gene data show CDR1 as MNHEY and CDR2 as SVGEGT. V dropped 0 bases and J dropped 0 bases, with 22 bases sitting between them. The CDR3 is CASSYSRRVDIPSSTDTQYF. CDR3 nucleotides: TGTGCCAGCAGTTACTCGAGGAGGGTTGACATCCCATCTAGCACAGATACGCAGTATTTT.

This clonotype came up many times. V gene TRBV5-5 combines with J gene TRBJ2-4; no definite D call. The germline gives CDR1 SGHKS, CDR2 YYEKEE (reference sequence). The CDR3 totals 15 residues. V gave up 0 bases and J gave up 8 bases, with 15 bases separating them. In DNA, the CDR3 is TGTGCCAGCAGCTTGGGCCCCGTCAGCCTGGACATTCAGTACTTC. It yields the protein CASSLGPVSLDIQYF.

J is TRBJ1-1 and V is TRBV2; D call uncertain. V was cut by 7 bases and J by 0 bases, with 9 bases left in between. This CDR3 is built from 13 residues. Germline V gives CDR1 SNHLY, CDR2 FYNNEI. The CDR3: CASITEMNTEAFF. In DNA, the CDR3 is TGTGCCAGCATTACAGAAATGAACACTGAAGCTTTCTTT. The full variable domain, rest sourced from reference TRBV2 and TRBJ1-1, is EPEVTQTPSHQVTQMGQEVILRCVPISNHLYFYWYRQILGQKVEFLVSFYNNEISEKSEIFDDQFSVERPDGSNFTLKIRSTKLEDSAMYFCASITEMNTEAFFGQGTRLTVV.

This clonotype was detected only a few times. This rearrangement joins TRBV5-1 to TRBJ1-2; no firm D call. The CDR3 length is 13 residues. The V gene's germline CDR1 is SGHRS and CDR2 YFSETQ. The V gene lost 3 bases and the J gene lost 4 bases, with 10 bases spanning the gap. The CDR3: CASSSERAYGYTF. CDR3 DNA sequence: TGCGCCAGCAGCTCAGAGAGAGCCTATGGCTACACCTTC.

V is TRBV3-1 and J is TRBJ2-2; possible D gene TRBD2, 5 bases. The CDR3 runs 17 residues. Trimming stripped 4 bases from V and 0 bases from J, with 15 bases between. Germline V CDR1 and CDR2: LGHDT, YNNKEL (reference sequence). CDR3 bases: TGTGCCAGCAGCCGGGGAGCCGTGACCACGAACACCGGGGAGCTGTTTTTT. Translated: CASSRGAVTTNTGELFF.

The chain carries TRBV9 and TRBJ2-5; no clear D gene. Trimming took 0 bases from V and 4 from J, leaving 10 bases between them. This CDR3 has 14 residues. CDR1 and CDR2 (germline): SGDLS, YYNGEE. The CDR3 loop reads CASSVGGYLETQYF. The CDR3 DNA sequence: TGTGCCAGCAGCGTAGGTGGATATCTAGAGACCCAGTACTTC.

This clonotype showed up many times. This chain connects TRBV29-1 to TRBJ2-7; no definite D call. CDR3 length: 11 residues. CDR1 is SQVTM, CDR2 ANQGSEA, per germline. The V gene lost 6 bases and the J gene lost 7 bases, with 13 bases spanning the gap. CDR3 nucleotides: TGCAGCGTCCAGGAAGTTGGAGAGCAGTACTTC. This codes for CSVQEVGEQYF.

This chain connects TRBV12-3 or TRBV12-4 to TRBJ2-3, with unresolved D. The CDR3 spans 18 residues. V was shortened by 2 bases and J by 1 base, with 19 bases between the two germline ends. The CDR3 protein is CASSLSPGTPGGTDTQYF. For the CDR3, the DNA is TGTGCCAGCAGTTTATCCCCCGGTACCCCGGGTGGCACAGATACGCAGTATTTT.

The J gene is TRBJ2-1, the V gene TRBV6-1; 7 bases match TRBD1. CDR1 and CDR2 from the germline V gene are MNHNS and SASEGT. With V trimmed by 4 bases and J by 10 bases, 13 bases remained unmatched. The CDR3 runs 15 residues. CDR3 DNA: TGTGCCAGCAGTGGCCGGGACAGAAGACTTGGAGAGCAGTTCTTC. Translating it yields CASSGRDRRLGEQFF.

The sample holds a few counts of this clonotype. The chain uses TRBV10-3 and TRBJ2-1; TRBD2 matches at 12 bases. The CDR3 has 16 amino acids. The junction had 8 bases not matched to a gene; V was cut back by 4 bases and J by 7 bases. Germline V CDR1 and CDR2: ENHRY, SYGVKD. The CDR3 DNA reads TGTGCCATCAGTGCGGGTCTAGCGGGAGGGCAGAATGAGCAGTTCTTC. Protein sequence: CAISAGLAGGQNEQFF.

The chain combines TRBV2 with TRBJ2-7; D not resolved. Germline loops: CDR1 SNHLY, CDR2 FYNNEI. V lost 11 bases and J lost 0, with 14 bases in between. The CDR3 extends over 13 amino acids. The CDR3 reads CAGWTVSSYEQYF. CDR3 DNA sequence: TGTGCCGGATGGACGGTAAGCTCCTACGAGCAGTACTTC.

The gene calls are TRBV27 and TRBJ2-1; D is perhaps TRBD1 or TRBD2 (5 bases each). Per the germline V gene, CDR1 is MNHEY and CDR2 is SMNVEV (reference sequence). V lost 3 bases to trimming and J lost 0 bases, with 18 bases between them. The length of the CDR3 is 18 residues. This CDR3 is CASSFPVRGSSSYNEQFF. CDR3 DNA sequence: TGTGCCAGCAGTTTCCCTGTGAGGGGCTCTAGCTCCTACAATGAGCAGTTCTTC.

The V gene is TRBV11-2, the J gene TRBJ2-2; weak D call: TRBD1 (5 bases). The CDR3 contains 17 residues. Deletions cut 5 bases from V and 3 bases from J, with 19 bases between. The V gene's germline CDR1 is SGHAT and CDR2 FQNNGV. The CDR3 nucleotides read TGTGCCAGCAGCCAATCAGGTCAGGGTGATTACACCGGGGAGCTGTTTTTT. Its translation: CASSQSGQGDYTGELFF.

This clonotype was counted between two and nine times. The chain combines TRBV3-1 with TRBJ2-2; D unresolved. Trimming left V 2 bases short and J 5 bases short, with 9 bases between. CDR1 and CDR2 from the germline V gene are LGHDT and YNNKEL (reference sequence). The CDR3 is 14 residues long. For the CDR3, the DNA is TGTGCCAGCAGCCAAATGGCATTTACCGGGGAGCTGTTTTTT. Its translation: CASSQMAFTGELFF.

This clonotype was observed a few times. The V and J genes are TRBV29-1 and TRBJ1-5; D is possibly TRBD1 (6 bases). The germline gives CDR1 SQVTM, CDR2 ANQGSEA. CDR3 length equals 11 residues. CDR3 in DNA: TGCAGAGAAGGGGGGGATCAGCCCCAGCATTTT. This sequence encodes CREGGDQPQHF. The full variable domain, with the rest looked up from reference TRBV29-1 and TRBJ1-5, is SAVISQKPSRDICQRGTSLTIQCQVDSQVTMMFWYRQQPGQSLTLIATANQGSEATYESGFVIDKFPISRPNLTFSTLTVSNMSPEDSSIYLCREGGDQPQHFGDGTRLSIL.

This clonotype showed up just a few times. V usage is TRBV7-2 and J usage is TRBJ2-5, with a possible D match to TRBD1 (5 bases). The CDR3 is made up of 12 amino acids. Between the trimmed V and J ends, which lost 5 bases and 5 bases, there was a span of 9 bases. Germline CDR1 SGHTA, CDR2 FQGNSA. Here the CDR3 DNA reads TGTGCCAGCAGCCATGGGGCTGAGACCCAGTACTTC. Translated, it gives CASSHGAETQYF.